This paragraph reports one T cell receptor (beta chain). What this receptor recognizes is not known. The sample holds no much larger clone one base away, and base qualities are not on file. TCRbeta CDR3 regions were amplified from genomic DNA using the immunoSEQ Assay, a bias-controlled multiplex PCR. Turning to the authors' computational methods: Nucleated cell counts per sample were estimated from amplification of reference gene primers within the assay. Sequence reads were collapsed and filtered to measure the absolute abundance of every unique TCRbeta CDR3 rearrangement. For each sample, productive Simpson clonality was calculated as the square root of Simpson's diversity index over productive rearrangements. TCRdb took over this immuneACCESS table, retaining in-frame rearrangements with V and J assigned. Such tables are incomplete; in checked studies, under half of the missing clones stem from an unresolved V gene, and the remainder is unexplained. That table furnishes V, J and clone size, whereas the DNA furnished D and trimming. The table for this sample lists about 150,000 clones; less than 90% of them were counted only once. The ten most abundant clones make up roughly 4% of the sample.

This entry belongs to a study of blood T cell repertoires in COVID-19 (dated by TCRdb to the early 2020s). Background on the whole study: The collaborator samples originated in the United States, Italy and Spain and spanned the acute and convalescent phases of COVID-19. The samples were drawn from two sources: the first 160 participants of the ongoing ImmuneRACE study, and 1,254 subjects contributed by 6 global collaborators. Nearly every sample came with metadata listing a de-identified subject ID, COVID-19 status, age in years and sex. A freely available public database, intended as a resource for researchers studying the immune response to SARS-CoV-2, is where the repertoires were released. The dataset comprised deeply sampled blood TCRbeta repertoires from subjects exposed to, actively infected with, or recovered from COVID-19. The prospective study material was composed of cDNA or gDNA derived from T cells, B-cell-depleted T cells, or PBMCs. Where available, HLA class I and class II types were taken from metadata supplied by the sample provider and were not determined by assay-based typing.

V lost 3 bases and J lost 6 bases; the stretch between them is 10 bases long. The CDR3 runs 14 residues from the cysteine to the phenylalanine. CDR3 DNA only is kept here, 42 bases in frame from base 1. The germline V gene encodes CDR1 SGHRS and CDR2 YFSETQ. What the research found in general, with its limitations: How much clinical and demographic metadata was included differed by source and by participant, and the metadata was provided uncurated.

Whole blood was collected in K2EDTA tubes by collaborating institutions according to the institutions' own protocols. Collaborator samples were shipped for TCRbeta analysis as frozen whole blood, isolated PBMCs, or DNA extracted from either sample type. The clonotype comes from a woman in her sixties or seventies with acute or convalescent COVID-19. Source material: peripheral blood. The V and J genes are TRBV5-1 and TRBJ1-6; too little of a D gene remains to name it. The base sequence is TGCGCCAGCAGCTCACAGAGTTCTAATTCACCCCTCCACTTT. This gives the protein CASSSQSSNSPLHF.